The clone carrying this T cell receptor beta chain was seen many times. Its matching antigen is unknown. This specimen comes from a study of CD8 T cells in ankylosing spondylitis. Broader study findings: CD8+ disease-linked clones were present at relatively low frequencies in blood. Disease-associated clones were reportedly significantly overrepresented in matched ankylosing spondylitis synovial fluid.

Making use of molecular barcodes, quantitative 5'-RACE generated TCR beta libraries. TCRdb recomputed calls from the 5' RACE reads with MiXCR, one row per CDR3 protein. Among about 220,000 distinct CDR3 sequences, about a quarter were seen once, and the ten largest hold roughly 6.7%. The CDR3 has 15 amino acids. The ends were cut back, 5 bases at V and 1 base at J, with 14 bases in the middle. From germline, CDR1 is MNHEY and CDR2 SVGEGT. Sequenced material: blood, either unsorted or a sorted T cell fraction (not recorded which). This TCR derives from a male donor with ankylosing spondylitis or in good health (not recorded which). The V gene is TRBV6-2 or TRBV6-3, the J gene TRBJ1-1; possible D gene TRBD1, 6 bases. The CDR3 sequence is CASSPGGGANTEAFF. CDR3 coding DNA: TGTGCCAGCAGTCCCGGAGGGGGAGCGAACACTGAAGCTTTCTTT.